The 7 T cell receptor beta chains in this list originate from one sample, sequenced in a study of T cell responses to AZD1222 COVID-19 vaccine. Sequencing was performed with immunoSEQ multiplex PCR; in TCRdb, only in-frame clones are kept and a portion is missing. The data contain 150,000 to 180,000 clones, 90% of them singletons. The sample here was peripheral blood, taken on day 0 of AZD1222 vaccination. These receptor sequences come from an adult in good health.

The chain links TRBV6-6 to TRBJ1-3; D gene unclear. Per the germline V gene, CDR1 is MNHNY and CDR2 is SVGAGI (reference sequence). V dropped 5 bases and J dropped 0 bases, with 14 bases sitting between them. This CDR3 is built from 16 residues. The chain's CDR3 is CASSSGRHLSGNTIYF. The CDR3 bases are TGTGCCAGCAGTAGTGGACGGCACCTCTCTGGAAACACCATATATTTT.

This chain links TRBV2 with TRBJ2-7, with a possible D match to TRBD2 (6 bases). The V end lost 8 bases, the J end lost 0 bases, and 14 bases lay between the germline ends. CDR3 size: 14 residues. From germline, CDR1 is SNHLY and CDR2 FYNNEI. CDR3 loop: CASRGTVSSYEQYF. In DNA, the CDR3 is TGTGCCAGCCGGGGGACGGTGAGCTCCTACGAGCAGTACTTC. Combining the CDR3 with reference TRBV2 and TRBJ2-7 gives the whole variable domain EPEVTQTPSHQVTQMGQEVILRCVPISNHLYFYWYRQILGQKVEFLVSFYNNEISEKSEIFDDQFSVERPDGSNFTLKIRSTKLEDSAMYFCASRGTVSSYEQYFGPGTRLTVT.

This rearrangement joins TRBV27 to TRBJ1-5; D is ambiguous. The V end lost 4 bases, the J end lost 5 bases, and 6 bases lay between the germline ends. The CDR3 spans 12 residues. Germline V gene data show CDR1 as MNHEY and CDR2 as SMNVEV (reference sequence). The CDR3 coding sequence is TGTGCCAGCAGTTCGGTGGATCAGCCCCAGCATTTT. Protein: CASSSVDQPQHF.

The V call is TRBV2, the J call TRBJ2-1, with 9 nucleotides matching TRBD1. V dropped 6 bases and J dropped 2; count of bases not matched to a gene: 8. Germline CDR1 SNHLY, CDR2 FYNNEI. The CDR3 has 16 amino acids. This CDR3 is CASRALTGGAYNEQFF. The CDR3 DNA is TGTGCCAGCAGAGCCTTGACAGGGGGGGCCTACAATGAGCAGTTCTTC.

The chain carries TRBV19 and TRBJ1-1; the D is unclear. The CDR3 spans 15 residues. Germline lookup yields CDR1 LNHDA and CDR2 SQIVND (reference sequence). V shed 4 bases and J shed 0 bases, with 12 bases lying between them. CDR3 sequence reads: CASSRGDKMNTEAFF. CDR3 nucleotide sequence: TGTGCCAGTAGTAGAGGCGACAAAATGAACACTGAAGCTTTCTTT.

The genes are TRBV11-2 and TRBJ2-1, with a possible D match to TRBD2 (5 bases). V lost 2 bases and J lost 1, with 18 bases in between. The CDR3 spans 18 residues. Germline values: CDR1 SGHAT, CDR2 FQNNGV. The CDR3 region is CASSLFHSGEWSYNEQFF. CDR3 coding DNA: TGTGCCAGCAGCTTATTCCACTCCGGGGAGTGGTCCTACAATGAGCAGTTCTTC. The variable domain in full, completed from reference TRBV11-2 and TRBJ2-1, reads EAGVAQSPRYKIIEKRQSVAFWCNPISGHATLYWYQQILGQGPKLLIQFQNNGVVDDSQLPKDRFSAERLKGVDSTLKIQPAKLEDSAVYLCASSLFHSGEWSYNEQFFGPGTRLTVL.

The V call is TRBV5-1, the J call TRBJ1-2; 7 bases line up with TRBD1. The CDR3 is made up of 13 amino acids. Germline CDR1 SGHRS, CDR2 YFSETQ. V was pared by 2 bases and J by 5 bases, with 3 bases of the junction left unmatched. The CDR3 loop is CASSLEQGYGYTF. For the CDR3, the DNA is TGCGCCAGCAGCTTAGAACAGGGGTATGGCTACACCTTC.